These 21 T cell receptor beta chains originate from one sample sequenced in a study of shared clonotypes between healthy human individuals. Clones were sequenced by immunoSEQ multiplex PCR, and TCRdb holds only the in-frame ones, with some missing. The sample carries approximately 2.5 million clones, just over 90% recorded once. Sequenced: naive CD4+ T cells sorted from blood. Subset described: CD45RA+ positively selected. The receptors were sampled from a man aged 18 to 30 in good health.

The chain uses TRBV6-5 and TRBJ1-4; 7 nucleotides agree with TRBD1. The germline gives CDR1 MNHEY, CDR2 SVGAGI. The V gene end was trimmed by 5 bases and the J gene end by 10 bases; junction bases not matched to a gene: 7. CDR3 length: 13 residues. CDR3 nucleotides: TGTGCCAGCAGTCCGGAGACAGGGCGAAAACTGTTTTTT. It is translated as CASSPETGRKLFF.

In this sample, this clone turned up a few times. This chain uses TRBV27 with TRBJ1-5, with 10 positions matching TRBD1. Germline loops: CDR1 MNHEY, CDR2 SMNVEV (reference sequence). The CDR3 consists of 14 residues. The J segment lost 6 bases and the V segment lost 5 bases, leaving 4 bases of the junction unmatched. The CDR3 nucleotides read TGTGCCAGCAGTGATGACAGGGGGCTTCAGCCCCAGCATTTT. Translation gives CASSDDRGLQPQHF.

The sample holds a few counts of this clone. The chain joins TRBV2 to TRBJ1-1; unclear D gene. Trimming left V 5 bases short and J 0 bases short, with 10 bases between. The germline gives CDR1 SNHLY, CDR2 FYNNEI. This CDR3 contains 14 residues. The CDR3 reads CASSFAGMNTEAFF. The CDR3 DNA follows: TGTGCCAGCAGTTTTGCGGGAATGAACACTGAAGCTTTCTTT.

This clone was detected only once. V and J are TRBV5-1 and TRBJ2-2; 9 bases map to TRBD2. J gave up 0 bases and V 4 bases, and 4 bases lay outside the gene matches. The CDR3 consists of 16 residues. Germline CDR1 SGHRS, CDR2 YFSETQ. The CDR3 DNA is TGCGCCAGCAGCCCCGGCGGGAGGGCGAACACCGGGGAGCTGTTTTTT. Its protein is CASSPGGRANTGELFF.

The V call is TRBV5-1, the J call TRBJ2-5, with TRBD2 as a possible D gene (5 bases). There are 12 residues in the CDR3. Germline-derived CDR1 and CDR2 are SGHRS and YFSETQ. With 2 bases removed from V and 4 bases from J, the gap between germline ends came to 6 bases. The CDR3 nucleotides are TGCGCCAGCAGCTTCACTAGAGAGACCCAGTACTTC. Its protein is CASSFTRETQYF.

In the case of this clone: Within the sample, other DNA sequences also encode this same CDR3. The chain recombines TRBV5-1 with TRBJ1-3; no clear D gene. The CDR3 has 13 amino acids. Germline assignment: CDR1 SGHRS and CDR2 YFSETQ. V dropped 2 bases and J dropped 4 bases, with 7 bases sitting between them. For the CDR3, the DNA is TGCGCCAGCAGCTTAGTTGGCGGAAACACCATATATTTT. The encoded protein is CASSLVGGNTIYF.

The chain employs TRBV11-2 and TRBJ1-1; 10 nucleotides line up with TRBD1. The CDR3 spans 15 residues. CDR1 SGHAT and CDR2 FQNNGV come from the germline V gene. Unmatched junction bases numbered 5, after V lost 2 bases and J lost 5 bases. CDR3 sequence reads: CASSLYGTGVTEAFF. The CDR3 nucleotides are TGTGCCAGCAGCTTATACGGGACAGGGGTGACTGAAGCTTTCTTT.

The rearrangement joins TRBV9 to TRBJ2-3, with D uncertain. Trimming shortened V by 1 base and J by 2 bases, and 11 bases separated the two germline ends. This CDR3 has 15 amino acids. Germline V gene data show CDR1 as SGDLS and CDR2 as YYNGEE. The CDR3 sequence is CASSVRTLPTDTQYF. CDR3 coding DNA: TGTGCCAGCAGCGTACGGACCTTACCCACAGATACGCAGTATTTT.

The chain carries TRBV2 and TRBJ1-3; 7 positions match TRBD1. Germline loops: CDR1 SNHLY, CDR2 FYNNEI. The CDR3 has 14 residues. The V segment lost 4 bases and the J segment 4 bases; nucleotides outside the gene matches: 4. The CDR3, as DNA: TGTGCCAGCAGTGTAGACAGGGTAGGAAACACCATATATTTT. Translation gives CASSVDRVGNTIYF.

The rearrangement joins TRBV29-1 to TRBJ2-3; 12 bases are shared with TRBD2. CDR1 and CDR2 (germline): SQVTM, ANQGSEA. The trim removed 5 bases at V and 2 bases at J, leaving 8 bases unmatched. The CDR3 has 16 amino acids. CDR3 region: CSVFPRLAGATDTQYF. DNA of the CDR3: TGCAGCGTTTTCCCCAGACTAGCGGGGGCCACAGATACGCAGTATTTT.

The chain employs TRBV7-2 and TRBJ2-7; TRBD2 matches at 8 bases. V lost 1 base to trimming and J lost 1 base; unmatched junction nucleotides: 12. Germline V CDR1 and CDR2: SGHTA, FQGNSA. The CDR3 is 18 amino acids. CDR3 DNA: TGTGCCAGCAGCTTAGGGTCCCCCGCGGGAGGTTTATCCTACGAGCAGTACTTC. Its translation: CASSLGSPAGGLSYEQYF.

DNA for the CDR3: TGTGCCAGCAATTATCTGGGACAGGGTGGTTCACCCCTCCACTTT. Translation: CASNYLGQGGSPLHF. This chain links TRBV2 with TRBJ1-6; TRBD1 aligns across 9 bases. CDR1 is SNHLY, CDR2 FYNNEI, per germline. CDR3 length equals 15 residues. V shed 7 bases, J shed 9 bases, and the junction held 10 bases outside the gene matches.

The chain combines TRBV28 with TRBJ1-4; TRBD1 might be the D (5 bases). Germline V CDR1 and CDR2: MDHEN, SYDVKM. V was trimmed by 7 bases and J by 8 bases, leaving 20 bases between them. This CDR3 comprises 15 residues. CDR3 sequence: CASTNRVGTAEKLFF. CDR3 DNA: TGTGCCAGCACAAATCGGGTAGGGACCGCCGAAAAACTGTTTTTT.

V gene TRBV11-3 combines with J gene TRBJ1-1; no clear D gene. The ends were cut back, 2 bases at V and 1 base at J, with 5 bases in the middle. Germline V gene data show CDR1 as SGHNT and CDR2 as YENEEA. The CDR3 is made up of 13 amino acids. CDR3 sequence reads: CASSLMKNTEAFF. CDR3 in DNA: TGTGCCAGCAGCTTAATGAAGAACACTGAAGCTTTCTTT.

As regards this clone: One end of the junction is discordant with germline, which a read error may explain. The CDR3 loop is CAINEELAGVDTQYF. The CDR3, as DNA: TGTGCCATCAATGAGGAACTAGCGGGAGTGGATACGCAGTATTTT. The chain combines TRBV10-3 with TRBJ2-3; the match to TRBD2 covers 11 bases. The CDR3 runs 15 residues. Looked up from germline, CDR1 is ENHRY and CDR2 is SYGVKD.

On this clone itself: The identical CDR3 is also encoded by other nucleotide sequences in the sample. This chain links TRBV10-2 with TRBJ2-3; no clear D. Trimming pared 6 bases from V and 4 bases from J, leaving 5 bases between. CDR1 and CDR2 from the germline V gene are WSHSY and SAAADI. The CDR3 runs to 11 residues. CDR3 amino acids: CASRLADTQYF. The CDR3 nucleotides are TGCGCCAGCAGACTTGCAGATACGCAGTATTTT.

The rearrangement uses TRBV14 and TRBJ1-4; D is undetermined. The CDR3 is made up of 14 amino acids. The V and J ends lost 5 bases and 4 bases respectively, with 11 bases between them. The germline CDR1 and CDR2 sequences are SGHDN and FVKESK. CDR3 amino acids: CASSNGPFNEKLFF. The CDR3, as DNA: TGTGCCAGCAGCAACGGGCCTTTTAATGAAAAACTGTTTTTT.

The chain links TRBV14 to TRBJ2-2, with D unresolved. Looked up from germline, CDR1 is SGHDN and CDR2 is FVKESK. V lost 5 bases and J 2 bases, leaving 6 bases between the germline ends. This CDR3 comprises 13 residues. This CDR3 is CASSRTNTGELFF. CDR3 in DNA: TGTGCCAGCAGCAGAACTAACACCGGGGAGCTGTTTTTT.

This clone was seen only a few times. The J gene is TRBJ2-1, the V gene TRBV18; 8 positions match TRBD2. J gave up 6 bases and V 0 bases, and 4 bases lay outside the gene matches. Germline CDR1 KGHSH, CDR2 LQKENI. The CDR3 consists of 15 residues. CDR3 protein: CASSPPELAANEQFF. CDR3 bases: TGTGCCAGCTCACCACCGGAACTAGCGGCCAATGAGCAGTTCTTC.

This clone was counted a single time. The genes are TRBV19 and TRBJ2-5; no clear D. Trimming shortened V by 2 bases and J by 0 bases, and 13 bases separated the two germline ends. The CDR3 extends over 16 amino acids. CDR1 and CDR2 (germline): LNHDA, SQIVND (reference sequence). CDR3 protein: CASSILRTTYQETQYF. The DNA for the CDR3 is TGTGCCAGTAGTATATTAAGGACGACGTACCAAGAGACCCAGTACTTC.

This clone was seen once. This chain connects TRBV19 to TRBJ2-6, with D unresolved. The CDR3 is 13 residues long. Deletions cut 10 bases from V and 0 bases from J, with 7 bases between. Germline CDR1 reads LNHDA; CDR2 reads SQIVND (reference sequence). The CDR3 DNA sequence: TGTGCCACACAGTTCTCTGGGGCCAACGTCCTGACTTTC. Amino acid sequence: CATQFSGANVLTF.